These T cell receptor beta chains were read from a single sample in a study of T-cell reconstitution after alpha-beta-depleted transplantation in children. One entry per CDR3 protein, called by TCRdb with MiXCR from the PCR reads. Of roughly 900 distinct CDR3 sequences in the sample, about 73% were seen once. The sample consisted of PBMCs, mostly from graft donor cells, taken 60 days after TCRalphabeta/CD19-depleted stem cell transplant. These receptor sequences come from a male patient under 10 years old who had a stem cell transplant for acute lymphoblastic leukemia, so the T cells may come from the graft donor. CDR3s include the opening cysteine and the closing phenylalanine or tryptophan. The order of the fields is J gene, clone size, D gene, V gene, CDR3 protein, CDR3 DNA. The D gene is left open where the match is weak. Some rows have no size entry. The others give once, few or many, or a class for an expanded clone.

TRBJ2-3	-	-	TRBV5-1	CASSIASDTQYF	TGCGCCAGCAGTATAGCTTCAGATACGCAGTATTTT
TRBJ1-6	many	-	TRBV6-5	CASSSATSYSPLHF	TGTGCCAGCAGTTCGGCCACTTCGTACTCACCCCTCCACTTT
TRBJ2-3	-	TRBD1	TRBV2	CASRDRVNTQYF	TGTGCCAGCAGGGACAGGGTGAATACGCAGTATTTT
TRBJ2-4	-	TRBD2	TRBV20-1	CSARKSLLAVIADIQYF	TGCAGTGCTAGGAAAAGTTTACTAGCGGTAATTGCGGACATTCAGTACTTC
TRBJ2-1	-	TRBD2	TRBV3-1	CTFCPRTSGRAVFNEQFF	TGTACCTTCTGTCCCCGGACTAGCGGGAGGGCCGTTTTCAATGAGCAGTTCTTC
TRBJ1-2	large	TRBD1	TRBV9	CASSARGRGNYGYTF	TGTGCCAGCAGCGCCAGGGGGCGCGGTAACTATGGCTACACCTTC
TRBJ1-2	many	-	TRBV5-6	CASSLGRLEDEHGYTF	TGTGCCAGCAGCTTGGGCCGTTTGGAAGATGAGCATGGCTACACCTTC
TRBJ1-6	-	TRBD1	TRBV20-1	CSAFLDRGSPLHF	TGCAGTGCTTTCTTGGACAGGGGTTCACCCCTCCACTTT
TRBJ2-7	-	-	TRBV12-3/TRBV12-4	CASSPGGLGGHEQYF	TGTGCCAGCAGTCCAGGGGGGTTGGGGGGCCACGAGCAGTACTTC
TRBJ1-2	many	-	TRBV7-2	CASSQTGPGYTF	TGTGCCAGCAGCCAAACAGGGCCGGGCTACACCTTC
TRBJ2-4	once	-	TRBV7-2	CASSLPGGRIQYF	TGTGCCAGCAGCTTGCCAGGGGGGCGCATTCAGTACTTC
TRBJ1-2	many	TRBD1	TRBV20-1	CSAPPGQRYYGYTF	TGCAGTGCTCCTCCGGGACAGAGATACTATGGCTACACCTTC
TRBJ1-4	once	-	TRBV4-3	CASSQDGRTTNEKLFF	TGCGCCAGCAGCCAAGATGGCAGAACAACTAATGAAAAACTGTTTTTT
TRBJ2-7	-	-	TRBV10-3	CAISESQAATEQYF	TGTGCCATCAGTGAGTCGCAGGCCGCTACGGAACAGTACTTC
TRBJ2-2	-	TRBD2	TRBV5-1	CASSSSGRTGELFF	TGCGCCAGCAGCTCTAGCGGGAGAACCGGGGAGCTGTTTTTT
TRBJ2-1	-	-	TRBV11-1	CASPTRQSYNEQFF	TGTGCCAGCCCAACTAGACAATCCTACAATGAGCAGTTCTTC
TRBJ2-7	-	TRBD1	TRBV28	CASSSQTGRFNEQYF	TGTGCCAGCAGTTCACAGACAGGGCGTTTTAACGAGCAGTACTTC
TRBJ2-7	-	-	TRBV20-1	CSARVQSSYEQYF	TGCAGTGCTAGGGTACAGAGCTCCTACGAGCAGTACTTC
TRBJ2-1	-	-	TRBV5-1	CASSSYNEQFF	TGCGCCAGCAGCTCATACAATGAGCAGTTCTTC
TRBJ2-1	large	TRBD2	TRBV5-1	CASSLTSGGYNEQFF	TGCGCCAGCAGCTTGACTAGCGGAGGTTACAATGAGCAGTTCTTC
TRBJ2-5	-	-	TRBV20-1	CSANKKETQYF	TGCAGTGCTAATAAGAAAGAGACCCAGTACTTC
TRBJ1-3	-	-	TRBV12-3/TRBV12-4	CASSLTGPSGNTIYF	TGTGCCAGCAGCCTGACAGGCCCATCTGGAAACACCATATATTTT
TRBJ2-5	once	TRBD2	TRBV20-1	CSAPKLAGEETQYF	TGCAGTGCTCCCAAACTAGCGGGTGAAGAGACCCAGTACTTC
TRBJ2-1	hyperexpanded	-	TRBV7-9	CASIPTRQSYNEQFF	TGTGCCAGCATCCCAACTAGACAATCCTACAATGAGCAGTTCTTC
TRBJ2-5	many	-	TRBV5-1	CASSLAPTIQETQYF	TGCGCCAGCAGCTTGGCCCCGACAATTCAAGAGACCCAGTACTTC
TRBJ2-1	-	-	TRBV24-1	CATSDLPQGARGNEQFF	TGTGCCACCAGTGATTTGCCACAGGGTGCCCGGGGCAATGAGCAGTTCTTC
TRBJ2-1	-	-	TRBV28	CASSPRQTRATCNEQFF	TGTGCCAGCAGTCCCAGACAGACTCGAGCTACGTGCAATGAGCAGTTCTTC
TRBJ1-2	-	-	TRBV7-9	CASSLTSNYGYTF	TGTGCCAGCAGCCTAACCTCTAACTATGGCTACACCTTC
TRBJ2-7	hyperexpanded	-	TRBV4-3	CASSQGLDYEQYF	TGCGCCAGCAGCCAAGGACTAGACTACGAGCAGTACTTC
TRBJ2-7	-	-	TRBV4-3	CASSQGLDEQYF	TGCGCCAGCAGCCAAGGACTAGACGAGCAGTACTTC
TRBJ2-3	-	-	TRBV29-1	CSVEVTGRQGTQYF	TGCAGCGTTGAAGTTACGGGCCGCCAAGGCACGCAGTATTTT
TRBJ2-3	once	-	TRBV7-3	CASSFATRDTQYF	TGTGCCAGCAGCTTTGCTACCAGAGATACGCAGTATTTT
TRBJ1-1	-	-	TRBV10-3	CAISESTGVTEAFF	TGTGCCATCAGTGAATCAACAGGAGTCACTGAAGCTTTCTTT
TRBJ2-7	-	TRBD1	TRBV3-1	CASSQGPGQIYEQYF	TGTGCCAGCAGCCAGGGACCGGGACAGATTTACGAGCAGTACTTC
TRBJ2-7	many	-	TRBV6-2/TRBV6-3	CASSPNIGEQYF	TGTGCCAGCAGTCCAAACATCGGGGAGCAGTACTTC
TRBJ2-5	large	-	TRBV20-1	CSARDYGKETQYF	TGCAGTGCTAGAGATTACGGGAAAGAGACCCAGTACTTC
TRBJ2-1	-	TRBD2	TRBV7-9	CASSQMSGGRPNEQFF	TGTGCCAGCAGCCAGATGTCGGGCGGGAGACCTAATGAGCAGTTCTTC
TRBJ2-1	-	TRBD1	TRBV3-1	CATCQQVGTGIYNEQFF	TGTGCCACCTGCCAACAGGTGGGGACAGGAATTTACAATGAGCAGTTCTTC
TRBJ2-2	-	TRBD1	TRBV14	CASSPWTGWNTGELFF	TGTGCCAGCAGCCCCTGGACAGGGTGGAACACCGGGGAGCTGTTTTTT
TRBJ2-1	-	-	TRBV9	CASSGGFEQFF	TGTGCCAGCTCAGGAGGATTTGAGCAGTTCTTC
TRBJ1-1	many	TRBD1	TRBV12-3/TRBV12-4	CASSLPTGQGASEAFF	TGTGCCAGCAGTTTGCCCACGGGACAGGGGGCATCTGAAGCTTTCTTT
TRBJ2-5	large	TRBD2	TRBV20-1	CSGDSGRGGETQYF	TGCAGTGGAGATAGCGGGAGGGGGGGAGAGACCCAGTACTTC
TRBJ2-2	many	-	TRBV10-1	CASSLQTNTGELFF	TGCGCCAGCAGCCTACAGACGAACACCGGGGAGCTGTTTTTT
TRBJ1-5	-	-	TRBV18	CASSPYGDNQPQHF	TGTGCCAGCTCACCATACGGGGATAATCAGCCCCAGCATTTT
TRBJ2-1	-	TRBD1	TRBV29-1	CSVEVWDSQYNEQFF	TGCAGCGTTGAAGTATGGGACAGCCAGTACAATGAGCAGTTCTTC
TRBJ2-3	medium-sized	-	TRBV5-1	CASRTEVRPTDTQYF	TGCGCCAGCAGAACGGAAGTAAGGCCAACAGATACGCAGTATTTT